One sample yielded the 26 T cell receptor beta chains listed below, sequenced in a study of CD8+ T cells in alopecia areata. cDNA reverse transcribed from extracted RNA served as the sequencing template. The protocol was immunoSEQ multiplex PCR, while the TCRdb copy is restricted to in-frame clones and leaves out a portion. The top ten clones hold under 2% of a sample with roughly 200,000 clones, 50% to 70% of them seen once. This specimen consisted of CD4+ T cells sorted from blood, obtained at week 0. Receptors were obtained from a human donor with alopecia areata.

This clone appeared once. The chain joins TRBV5-1 to TRBJ1-2; D not certain. From germline, CDR1 is SGHRS and CDR2 YFSETQ. Trimming left V 4 bases short and J 6 bases short, with 19 bases between. The CDR3 is 15 residues long. This CDR3 is CASSGTLPGLDGYTF. The CDR3 DNA sequence: TGCGCCAGCAGCGGAACATTACCGGGTCTGGATGGCTACACCTTC.

This clone has just a few counts. The chain is built from TRBV30 and TRBJ1-5, with 10 positions matching TRBD1. The CDR3 contains 16 residues. Germline CDR1 reads GTSNPN; CDR2 reads SVGIG (reference sequence). J was trimmed by 6 bases and V by 0 bases; bases with no gene match: 8. In DNA, the CDR3 is TGTGCCTGGAGTGTACTAGGGGGACAGGGGATTCAGCCCCAGCATTTT. This codes for CAWSVLGGQGIQPQHF.

The CDR3 DNA is TGCAGCGTTGAAGGTTTGGGACAGCAAGCCTACAATGAGCAGTTCTTC. Protein product: CSVEGLGQQAYNEQFF. This rearrangement joins TRBV29-1 to TRBJ2-1; 7 bases align to TRBD1. Trimming removed 1 base from V and 2 bases from J; junction bases left unmatched: 8. The CDR3 has 16 residues. The germline V gene has CDR1 SQVTM and CDR2 ANQGSEA.

This chain uses TRBV11-2 with TRBJ1-6; unclear D gene. This CDR3 comprises 14 residues. V was trimmed by 2 bases and J by 9 bases, leaving 11 bases between them. Germline V gene sequence: CDR1 SGHAT, CDR2 FQNNGV. CDR3 in amino acids: CASSLQEMISPLHF. The CDR3 DNA is TGTGCCAGCAGCTTACAGGAGATGATTTCACCCCTCCACTTT.

This clone was picked up a small number of times. The chain links TRBV10-2 to TRBJ1-2; a possible D gene is TRBD1 (5 bases). Germline CDR1 reads WSHSY; CDR2 reads SAAADI. The CDR3 loop spans 18 amino acids. V lost 7 bases to trimming and J lost 5 bases, with 29 bases between them. The CDR3 loop is CASTEQVLVSLSGYGYTF. In DNA, the CDR3 is TGCGCCAGCACCGAACAGGTTTTGGTGTCCCTCAGTGGGTATGGCTACACCTTC.

V usage is TRBV30 and J usage is TRBJ1-2, with TRBD1 as a possible D gene (5 bases). Looked up from germline, CDR1 is GTSNPN and CDR2 is SVGIG (reference sequence). The CDR3 totals 12 residues. V was shortened by 1 base and J by 6 bases, with 9 bases between the two germline ends. The CDR3 DNA sequence: TGTGCCTGGAGTGGGACAAAGAATGGCTACACCTTC. Its protein product is CAWSGTKNGYTF.

The rearrangement joins TRBV27 to TRBJ2-1; possible D gene TRBD2, 6 bases. Trimming cost V 7 bases and J 4 bases, with 17 bases left between them. CDR3 size: 15 residues. CDR1 MNHEY and CDR2 SMNVEV come from the germline V gene (reference sequence). The CDR3 reads CASKGTRGAYNEQFF. The CDR3 DNA sequence: TGTGCCAGCAAGGGTACGCGGGGCGCTTACAATGAGCAGTTCTTC.

J is TRBJ2-7 and V is TRBV5-1; D is undetermined. Germline V gene lookup returns CDR1 SGHRS and CDR2 YFSETQ. CDR3 length equals 11 residues. The germline V and J ends were trimmed by 0 bases and 5 bases, with 3 bases remaining between them. The CDR3 DNA follows: TGCGCCAGCAGCTTGGAGGACGAGCAGTACTTC. It specifies CASSLEDEQYF. The variable domain in full, with the rest retrieved from reference TRBV5-1 and TRBJ2-7, is KAGVTQTPRYLIKTRGQQVTLSCSPISGHRSVSWYQQTPGQGLQFLFEYFSETQRNKGNFPGRFSGRQFSNSRSEMNVSTLELGDSALYLCASSLEDEQYFGPGTRLTVT.

With respect to this clone: This may come from a read error, since a much larger clone is one base off. This sequence joins TRBV6-4 and TRBJ2-1, with D hard to call. Germline-derived CDR1 and CDR2 are MRHNA and SNTAGT. The V and J ends lost 0 bases and 3 bases respectively, with 0 bases between them. The CDR3 length is 12 residues. The CDR3 bases are TGTGCCAGCAGTGACTCCTACAATGAGCAGTTCTTC. This codes for CASSDSYNEQFF.

J is TRBJ1-2 and V is TRBV30, with D perhaps TRBD1 (5 bases). Germline lookup yields CDR1 GTSNPN and CDR2 SVGIG (reference sequence). This CDR3 is 13 amino acids long. Trimming left V 2 bases short and J 3 bases short, with 10 bases between. CDR3 DNA: TGTGCCTGGAGTCCCAGGGCAGACTATGGCTACACCTTC. It encodes CAWSPRADYGYTF.

This rearrangement joins TRBV5-1 to TRBJ2-3, with 11 bases that match TRBD2. The CDR3 runs 18 residues. Unmatched junction bases numbered 11, after V lost 4 bases and J lost 1 base. Germline CDR1 reads SGHRS; CDR2 reads YFSETQ. CDR3 region: CASSPHLTSGDRTDTQYF. As DNA, the CDR3 is TGCGCCAGCAGCCCACACTTGACTAGCGGGGACCGCACAGATACGCAGTATTTT.

The CDR3 is CASSVRGASTDTQYF. DNA of the CDR3: TGTGCCAGCAGCGTAAGGGGGGCTAGCACAGATACGCAGTATTTT. V and J are TRBV2 and TRBJ2-3; D is perhaps TRBD1 or TRBD2 (6 bases each). Trimming took 6 bases from V and 0 from J, leaving 13 bases between them. This CDR3 spans 15 amino acids. CDR1 SNHLY and CDR2 FYNNEI come from the germline V gene.

The chain couples TRBV30 to TRBJ1-1; tentatively, D is TRBD1 (6 bases). CDR3 size: 12 residues. Germline CDR1 is GTSNPN and CDR2 is SVGIG (reference sequence). The V gene lost 7 bases and the J gene lost 1 base, with 10 bases spanning the gap. The CDR3 region is CASGATNTEAFF. CDR3 in DNA: TGTGCCTCGGGGGCTACGAACACTGAAGCTTTCTTT.

The V gene is TRBV29-1, the J gene TRBJ2-7; TRBD1 agrees at 9 bases. This CDR3 has 14 residues. V was pared by 0 bases and J by 5 bases, with 5 bases of the junction left unmatched. In germline, CDR1 is SQVTM, CDR2 ANQGSEA. CDR3 bases: TGCAGCGTTGAAGACTCGGGACAGGGACACGAGCAGTACTTC. Its translation: CSVEDSGQGHEQYF.

The chain has TRBV30 and TRBJ1-2, with 8 bases lining up with TRBD1. V trimming: 4 bases; J trimming: 8 bases; junction bases outside the gene matches: 18. Germline lookup yields CDR1 GTSNPN and CDR2 SVGIG (reference sequence). This CDR3 spans 16 amino acids. The chain's CDR3 is CAWTTMDREEVLGYTF. The CDR3 DNA follows: TGTGCCTGGACTACCATGGACAGGGAGGAGGTCTTAGGCTACACCTTC.

This chain joins TRBV29-1 and TRBJ1-2, with 7 bases fitting TRBD1. CDR3 length equals 13 residues. The germline V gene has CDR1 SQVTM and CDR2 ANQGSEA. The V gene end was trimmed by 4 bases and the J gene end by 5 bases; junction bases not matched to a gene: 7. The chain's CDR3 is CSVADRVGYGYTF. Here the CDR3 DNA reads TGCAGCGTTGCTGACAGGGTGGGGTATGGCTACACCTTC.

This chain uses TRBV2 with TRBJ1-5, with a tentative D call TRBD1 (6 bases). The germline V gene has CDR1 SNHLY and CDR2 FYNNEI. The CDR3 is 14 amino acids. The V gene lost 4 bases and the J gene lost 1 base, with 8 bases spanning the gap. CDR3 sequence reads: CASSGQVSNQPQHF. The CDR3 DNA follows: TGTGCCAGCAGTGGACAGGTCAGCAATCAGCCCCAGCATTTT.

The chain combines TRBV10-3 with TRBJ2-7; the D call may be TRBD1 or TRBD2 (5 bases each). Trimming cost V 0 bases and J 5 bases, with 11 bases left between them. CDR1 and CDR2 (germline): ENHRY, SYGVKD. The CDR3 loop spans 14 amino acids. This CDR3 is CAISESEAGNEQYF. The CDR3 DNA is TGTGCCATCAGTGAGTCGGAGGCAGGGAACGAGCAGTACTTC.

For the CDR3, the DNA is TGCAGCGTTGAAGTCCAGGGACAGAACACTGAAGCTTTCTTT. Amino acids: CSVEVQGQNTEAFF. This sequence joins TRBV29-1 and TRBJ1-1, with a tentative D call TRBD1 (6 bases). V lost 1 base, J lost 1 base, and 10 bases lay in between. The germline V gene has CDR1 SQVTM and CDR2 ANQGSEA. The CDR3 has 14 amino acids.

This clone has a handful of counts. The chain combines TRBV4-1 with TRBJ1-6, with no clear D. V was shortened by 1 base and J by 8 bases, with 15 bases between the two germline ends. The CDR3 runs to 16 residues. Germline-derived CDR1 and CDR2 are MGHRA and YSYEKL. The CDR3: CASSQGSARRDSPLHF. DNA for the CDR3: TGCGCCAGCAGCCAAGGATCAGCCAGGCGCGATTCACCCCTCCACTTT.

The chain couples TRBV5-1 to TRBJ1-1, with a possible D match to TRBD1 (6 bases). Per germline, CDR1 SGHRS and CDR2 YFSETQ. Deletions cut 0 bases from V and 0 bases from J, with 9 bases between. This CDR3 has 15 residues. The CDR3 nucleotides read TGCGCCAGCAGCTTGGATCACAGGGTGAACACTGAAGCTTTCTTT. Protein product: CASSLDHRVNTEAFF. Looking up the rest from reference TRBV5-1 and TRBJ1-1 gives the full variable domain: KAGVTQTPRYLIKTRGQQVTLSCSPISGHRSVSWYQQTPGQGLQFLFEYFSETQRNKGNFPGRFSGRQFSNSRSEMNVSTLELGDSALYLCASSLDHRVNTEAFFGQGTRLTVV.

The genes are TRBV7-6 and TRBJ2-6, with 9 bases identical to TRBD1. Germline CDR1 is SGHVS and CDR2 is FNYEAQ. CDR3 length equals 16 residues. Trimming removed 4 bases from V and 3 bases from J; junction bases left unmatched: 4. Written as DNA, the CDR3 is TGTGCCAGCAGCTCACAGGGGGCGTTTGGGGCCAACGTCCTGACTTTC. This gives the protein CASSSQGAFGANVLTF.

J is TRBJ2-3 and V is TRBV4-3, with D perhaps TRBD1 (5 bases). V was cut by 2 bases and J by 0 bases, with 9 bases left in between. The CDR3 is made up of 15 amino acids. Germline loops: CDR1 LGHNA, CDR2 YSLEER. CDR3 DNA: TGCGCCAGCAGCCAACAGGGAACTAGCACAGATACGCAGTATTTT. It specifies CASSQQGTSTDTQYF.

This clone was observed a few times. Other nucleotide sequences from this sample produce the same CDR3. The gene calls are TRBV29-1 and TRBJ2-3; D is uncertain. The germline CDR1 and CDR2 sequences are SQVTM and ANQGSEA. Trimming removed 4 bases at V and 0 bases at J, with 5 bases between. The CDR3 is 12 amino acids. The DNA of the CDR3 is TGCAGCGTTGTGCCGAGCACAGATACGCAGTATTTT. Translating it yields CSVVPSTDTQYF.

The rearrangement uses TRBV7-2 and TRBJ2-3; 9 nucleotides line up with TRBD2. The V gene end was trimmed by 3 bases and the J gene end by 7 bases; junction bases not matched to a gene: 8. The CDR3 extends over 15 amino acids. Germline loops: CDR1 SGHTA, CDR2 FQGNSA. The CDR3 loop reads CASSLSSGGRNTQYF. The CDR3, as DNA: TGTGCCAGCAGCTTGAGTAGCGGGGGCCGTAATACGCAGTATTTT.

There are a few counts of this clone. The genes are TRBV6-5 and TRBJ1-2; 8 bases map to TRBD1. Germline assignment: CDR1 MNHEY and CDR2 SVGAGI. The V gene end was trimmed by 6 bases and the J gene end by 7 bases; junction bases not matched to a gene: 13. This CDR3 has 15 residues. In DNA, the CDR3 is TGTGCCAGCAGCCCCCACGGACAGGGAGTCTTTGGCTACACCTTC. Translation: CASSPHGQGVFGYTF.